The rows below give T cell receptor beta chains drawn from one sample of a study of cytomegalovirus exposure and HLA in healthy donors. TCRdb's table, derived via immunoSEQ multiplex PCR, lists solely in-frame clones and lacks some. The table lists roughly 100,000 clones, with approximately 15% in the top ten. Sequenced: PBMCs. These TCRs come from a man aged 50-60 years in good health and CMV-seropositive. CDR3s include the opening cysteine and the closing phenylalanine or tryptophan. The D gene is left open where the match is weak.

d_call,j_call,v_call,cdr3_aa,cdr3_nt
.,TRBJ1-5,TRBV28,CASTPHFSNQPQHF,TGTGCCAGCACCCCACATTTTAGCAATCAGCCCCAGCATTTT
TRBD2,TRBJ2-7,TRBV29-1,CSVHSGIEQYF,TGCAGCGTCCATAGCGGGATCGAGCAGTACTTC
.,TRBJ2-1,TRBV28,CASSPPGDEQFF,TGTGCCAGCAGTCCCCCAGGGGATGAGCAGTTCTTC
TRBD1,TRBJ1-2,TRBV19,CASSLDRSRAGYTF,TGTGCCAGTAGCCTGGACAGGTCTCGGGCTGGCTACACCTTC
TRBD1,TRBJ1-1,TRBV18,CASSPGRGQVQPEAFF,TGTGCCAGCTCACCAGGAAGGGGACAGGTCCAACCTGAAGCTTTCTTT
TRBD1,TRBJ2-1,TRBV5-1,CASSDGTGNNNEQFF,TGCGCCAGCAGCGACGGGACAGGGAATAACAATGAGCAGTTCTTC
.,TRBJ1-1,TRBV9,CASSRENTPGRTEAFF,TGTGCCAGCAGCCGAGAAAATACTCCGGGGAGGACTGAAGCTTTCTTT
.,TRBJ1-1,TRBV5-1,CASSLGALKTEAFF,TGCGCCAGCAGCTTGGGGGCCTTGAAGACTGAAGCTTTCTTT
TRBD2,TRBJ2-5,TRBV27,CASRGPGLAGDPPQYF,TGTGCCAGCAGGGGACCTGGACTAGCGGGAGATCCCCCCCAGTACTTC
.,TRBJ2-1,TRBV30,CAWMLYRSNEQFF,TGTGCCTGGATGCTCTACCGAAGCAATGAGCAGTTCTTC
TRBD1,TRBJ1-3,TRBV7-8,CASSVLPGQLAGNTIYF,TGTGCCAGCAGCGTATTACCGGGACAGCTCGCTGGAAACACCATATATTTT
.,TRBJ1-2,TRBV7-2,CASSPTGSSNYGYTF,TGTGCCAGCAGCCCCACAGGCAGTTCTAACTATGGCTACACCTTC
TRBD2,TRBJ2-1,TRBV5-3,CARSLETSGPLDEQFF,TGTGCCAGAAGCCTGGAGACTAGCGGACCCTTGGATGAGCAGTTCTTC
.,TRBJ1-2,TRBV29-1,CSAAIIGGVYGYTF,TGCAGCGCCGCTATAATCGGGGGGGTCTATGGCTACACCTTC
TRBD2,TRBJ2-1,TRBV23-1,CASSQSKVAGGNEQFF,TGCGCCAGCAGTCAATCGAAGGTAGCGGGGGGGAATGAGCAGTTCTTC
.,TRBJ2-1,TRBV6-5,CASRPDFYNEQFF,TGTGCCAGCAGACCGGACTTCTACAATGAGCAGTTCTTC
TRBD1,TRBJ1-3,TRBV7-9,CASSTDRDSGNTIYF,TGTGCCAGCAGCACGGACAGGGACTCTGGAAACACCATATATTTT
TRBD1,TRBJ1-1,TRBV11-3,CASSSSGGRHTEAFF,TGTGCCAGCAGCTCATCAGGGGGCAGGCACACTGAAGCTTTCTTT
.,TRBJ1-1,TRBV5-1,CASRLGSEAFF,TGCGCCAGCAGATTGGGGAGTGAAGCTTTCTTT
.,TRBJ2-6,TRBV25-1,CASSVGASSGANVLTF,TGTGCCAGCAGTGTGGGGGCAAGCTCTGGGGCCAACGTCCTGACTTTC
.,TRBJ2-1,TRBV11-3,CASSLRGSSYNEQFF,TGTGCCAGCAGCTTACGAGGGAGTTCCTACAATGAGCAGTTCTTC
.,TRBJ2-7,TRBV18,CASSPIHDTVEQYF,TGTGCCAGCTCACCCATCCATGACACGGTCGAGCAGTACTTC
.,TRBJ1-1,TRBV18,CASSPPSQDGSEAFF,TGTGCCAGCTCACCACCTTCGCAAGATGGCTCTGAAGCTTTCTTT
TRBD2,TRBJ2-7,TRBV4-2,CASSQEGLAGVYEQYF,TGTGCCAGCAGCCAAGAAGGGCTAGCGGGAGTGTATGAGCAGTACTTC